This T cell receptor beta chain was retrieved from a study of spatial heterogeneity in lung cancer. Time point described: sample taken at primary tumor resection. Each CDR3 protein gets one entry after TCRdb re-called the 5' RACE reads with MiXCR. The sample holds over 50,000 distinct CDR3 sequences, around 6% seen once. Trimming left V 5 bases short and J 0 bases short, with 10 bases between. The CDR3 is 14 amino acids. The V gene's germline CDR1 is SQVTM and CDR2 ANQGSEA. Sequencing was performed on PBMCs, taken at surgery. The TCR sequence derives from a female donor with early-stage non-small cell lung cancer. This chain uses TRBV29-1 with TRBJ1-4; D unresolved. The chain's CDR3 is CSVRRYTTNEKLFF. CDR3 in DNA: TGCAGCGTTCGACGATACACAACTAATGAAAAACTGTTTTTT.